One and the same sample provided the 11 T cell receptor beta chains below, sequenced in a study of T cell repertoires in cytomegalovirus infection. Their antigens are not known. TCRdb fed the reads into MiXCR, producing one record per CDR3 protein. Of tens of thousands of distinct CDR3 sequences listed, 20% are singletons. The sequencing here drew on CD8+ T cells from cultured PBMCs, taken from culture after CMV antigen stimulation. The receptors here all came from a human donor in good health (CMV status not recorded). Some clones in this sample may be carry-over from other donors' samples.

In its sample, this clonotype was seen a few times. The rearrangement joins TRBV6-2 or TRBV6-3 to TRBJ1-2, with D possibly matching TRBD1 (5 bases). Germline CDR1 and CDR2: MNHEY and SVGEGT. The V and J ends lost 5 bases and 7 bases respectively, with 8 bases between them. The CDR3 extends over 11 amino acids. CDR3 residues: CASSPGPGYTF. The CDR3 DNA reads as TGTGCCAGCAGTCCGGGACCTGGCTACACCTTC.

J is TRBJ2-5 and V is TRBV7-2, with TRBD2 matching over 13 bases. V was clipped by 1 base and J by 5 bases; unmatched bases: 22. The CDR3 extends over 22 amino acids. Germline-derived CDR1 and CDR2 are SGHTA and FQGNSA. DNA of the CDR3: TGTGCCAGCAGCTTAGTTTCACTAGCGGGGGGGCTTCAAGGATTATTCCGGGAGACCCAGTACTTC. It specifies CASSLVSLAGGLQGLFRETQYF.

This clonotype was seen a few times. The chain links TRBV4-2 to TRBJ1-5, with D possibly being TRBD1 (5 bases). The CDR3 is made up of 14 amino acids. Germline CDR1 reads LGHNA; CDR2 reads YNFKEQ. Trimming stripped 1 base from V and 7 bases from J, with 11 bases between. The CDR3 sequence is CASSQARGRQPQHF. Here the CDR3 DNA reads TGTGCCAGCAGCCAAGCCCGGGGGAGGCAGCCCCAGCATTTT.

This clonotype was seen only a few times. The chain combines TRBV7-9 with TRBJ1-2; 9 positions agree with TRBD1. CDR1 SEHNR and CDR2 FQNEAQ come from the germline V gene (reference sequence). V lost 6 bases, J lost 2 bases, and 10 bases stayed unmatched. The CDR3 is 16 amino acids. CDR3 residues: CASSSRPGQGNYGYTF. The CDR3 DNA reads TGTGCCAGCAGTTCCCGACCGGGACAGGGAAACTATGGCTACACCTTC.

This clonotype showed up just a few times. The chain couples TRBV29-1 to TRBJ2-7, with 7 positions matching TRBD1. The ends lost 4 bases at V and 1 base at J; junction bases unmatched: 7. Germline loops: CDR1 SQVTM, CDR2 ANQGSEA. CDR3 size: 14 residues. Here the CDR3 DNA reads TGCAGCGTTGCCCCGACAGGGATGTCCTACGAGCAGTACTTC. This gives the protein CSVAPTGMSYEQYF.

This sequence joins TRBV11-2 and TRBJ1-3; D unresolved. V gave up 2 bases and J gave up 0 bases, with 17 bases separating them. From germline, CDR1 is SGHAT and CDR2 FQNNGV. The CDR3 spans 18 residues. The CDR3 loop is CASSLPGSLTSSGNTIYF. The CDR3 nucleotides read TGTGCCAGCAGCTTACCGGGCAGCCTTACGAGCTCTGGAAACACCATATATTTT.

This clonotype was seen only a few times. CDR3: CASSSGARTGSYEQYF. The CDR3 bases are TGTGCCAGCAGCTCTGGGGCCCGGACAGGGAGCTACGAGCAGTACTTC. The V gene is TRBV7-6, the J gene TRBJ2-7; 8 nucleotides line up with TRBD1. The CDR3 contains 16 residues. With 4 bases clipped from V and 3 bases from J, the junction kept 11 bases outside the gene matches. CDR1 and CDR2 (germline): SGHVS, FNYEAQ.

This clonotype appeared a few times. V and J are TRBV28 and TRBJ2-3, with TRBD2 identical over 11 bases. Looked up from germline, CDR1 is MDHEN and CDR2 is SYDVKM. The CDR3 spans 14 residues. V shed 5 bases and J 3 bases; nucleotides not matched to a gene: 1. The CDR3, as DNA: TGTGCCAGCAGTCGGACTAGCGGGACAGATACGCAGTATTTT. Translation: CASSRTSGTDTQYF.

The V gene is TRBV9, the J gene TRBJ2-1, with 7 bases identical to TRBD2. The CDR3 covers 14 residues. Germline assignment: CDR1 SGDLS and CDR2 YYNGEE. V was pared by 4 bases and J by 6 bases, with 7 bases of the junction left unmatched. CDR3 sequence: CASSPSGEPNEQFF. DNA for the CDR3: TGTGCCAGCAGCCCAAGCGGGGAGCCCAATGAGCAGTTCTTC.

Only one count was recorded for this clonotype. Mismatch with germline at one junction end may stem from a read error. The V and J genes are TRBV4-1 and TRBJ2-3; 8 bases are a match to TRBD2. The CDR3 is made up of 15 amino acids. From germline, CDR1 is MGHRA and CDR2 YSYEKL. In DNA form, the CDR3 reads TGTGCCAGCAGCCAAGCGGGGGAACCGATAGATACGCAGTATTTT. Protein sequence: CASSQAGEPIDTQYF.

The rearrangement uses TRBV7-8 and TRBJ2-7; the D gene is possibly TRBD2 (5 bases). The germline V gene encodes CDR1 SGHVS and CDR2 FQNEAQ. Trimming removed 7 bases at V and 3 bases at J, with 16 bases between. The CDR3 has 14 amino acids. Here the CDR3 DNA reads TGTGCCAGCACCCCCCGGGGTTACAGCTACGAGCAGTACTTC. Translation: CASTPRGYSYEQYF.